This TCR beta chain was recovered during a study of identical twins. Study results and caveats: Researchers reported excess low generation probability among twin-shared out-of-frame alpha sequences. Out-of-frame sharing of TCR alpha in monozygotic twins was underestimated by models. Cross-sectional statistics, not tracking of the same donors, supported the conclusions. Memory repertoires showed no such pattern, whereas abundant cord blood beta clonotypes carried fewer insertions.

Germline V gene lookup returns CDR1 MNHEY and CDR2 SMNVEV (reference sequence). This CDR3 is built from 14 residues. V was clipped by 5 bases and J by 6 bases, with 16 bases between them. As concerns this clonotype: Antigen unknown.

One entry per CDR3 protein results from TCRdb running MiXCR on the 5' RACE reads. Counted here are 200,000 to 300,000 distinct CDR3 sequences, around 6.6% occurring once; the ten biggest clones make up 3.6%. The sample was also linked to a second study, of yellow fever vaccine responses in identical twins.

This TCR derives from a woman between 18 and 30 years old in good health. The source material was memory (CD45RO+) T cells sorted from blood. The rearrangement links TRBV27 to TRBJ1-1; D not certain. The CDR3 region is CASSLKPGRAEAFF. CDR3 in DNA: TGTGCCAGCAGTCTCAAGCCCGGGAGGGCTGAAGCTTTCTTT.